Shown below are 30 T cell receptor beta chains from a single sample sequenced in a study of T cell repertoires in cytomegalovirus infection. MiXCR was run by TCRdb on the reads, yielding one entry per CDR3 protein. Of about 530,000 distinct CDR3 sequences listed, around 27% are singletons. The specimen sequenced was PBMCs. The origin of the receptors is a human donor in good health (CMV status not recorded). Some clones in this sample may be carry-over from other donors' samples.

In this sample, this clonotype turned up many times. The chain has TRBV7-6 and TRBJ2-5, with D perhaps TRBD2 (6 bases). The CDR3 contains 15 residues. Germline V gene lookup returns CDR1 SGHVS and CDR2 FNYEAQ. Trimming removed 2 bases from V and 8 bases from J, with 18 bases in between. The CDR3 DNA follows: TGTGCCAGCAGCTTATCGGGCTCAATCGGGGGAACCCAGTACTTC. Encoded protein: CASSLSGSIGGTQYF.

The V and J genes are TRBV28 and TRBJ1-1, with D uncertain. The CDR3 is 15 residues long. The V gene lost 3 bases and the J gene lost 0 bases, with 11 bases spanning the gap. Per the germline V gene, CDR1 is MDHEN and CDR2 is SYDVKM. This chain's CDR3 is CASSFGRNLNTEAFF. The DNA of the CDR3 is TGTGCCAGCAGTTTCGGGCGCAATTTGAACACTGAAGCTTTCTTT. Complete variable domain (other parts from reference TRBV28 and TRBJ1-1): DVKVTQSSRYLVKRTGEKVFLECVQDMDHENMFWYRQDPGLGLRLIYFSYDVKMKEKGDIPEGYSVSREKKERFSLILESASTNQTSMYLCASSFGRNLNTEAFFGQGTRLTVV.

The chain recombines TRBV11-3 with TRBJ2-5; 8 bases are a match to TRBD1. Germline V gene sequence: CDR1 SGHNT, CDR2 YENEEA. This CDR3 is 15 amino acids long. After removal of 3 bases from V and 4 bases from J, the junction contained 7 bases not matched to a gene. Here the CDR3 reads CASSLDRVVRETQYF. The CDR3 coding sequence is TGTGCCAGCAGCTTGGACAGGGTGGTTAGAGAGACCCAGTACTTC.

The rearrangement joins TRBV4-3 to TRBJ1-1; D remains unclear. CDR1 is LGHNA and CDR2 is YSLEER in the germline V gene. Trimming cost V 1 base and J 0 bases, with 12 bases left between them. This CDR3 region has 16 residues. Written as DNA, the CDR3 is TGCGCCAGCAGCCAAGGGGTAGCAGCCATGAACACTGAAGCTTTCTTT. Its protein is CASSQGVAAMNTEAFF.

CDR3 protein: CASSPTVVVTDTQYF. The DNA of the CDR3 is TGTGCCAGCAGCCCGACAGTGGTAGTCACAGATACGCAGTATTTT. The V gene is TRBV5-6, the J gene TRBJ2-3; D is perhaps TRBD1 (5 bases). Germline lookup yields CDR1 SGHDT and CDR2 YYEEEE. V shed 4 bases and J shed 2 bases, with 14 bases lying between them. CDR3 length: 15 residues.

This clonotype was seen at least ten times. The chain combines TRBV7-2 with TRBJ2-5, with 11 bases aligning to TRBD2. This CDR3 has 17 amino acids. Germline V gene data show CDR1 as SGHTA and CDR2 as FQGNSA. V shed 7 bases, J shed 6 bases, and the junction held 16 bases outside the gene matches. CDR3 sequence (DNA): TGTGCCAGCACGTCCGGGACTAGCGGTTATTACCGGAAGACCCAGTACTTC. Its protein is CASTSGTSGYYRKTQYF.

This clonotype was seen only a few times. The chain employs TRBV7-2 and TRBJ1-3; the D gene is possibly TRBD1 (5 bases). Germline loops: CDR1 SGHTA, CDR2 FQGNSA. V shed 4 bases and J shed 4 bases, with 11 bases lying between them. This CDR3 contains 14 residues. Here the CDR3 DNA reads TGTGCCAGCAGCTCCGAAAACAGGGGAAACACCATATATTTT. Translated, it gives CASSSENRGNTIYF.

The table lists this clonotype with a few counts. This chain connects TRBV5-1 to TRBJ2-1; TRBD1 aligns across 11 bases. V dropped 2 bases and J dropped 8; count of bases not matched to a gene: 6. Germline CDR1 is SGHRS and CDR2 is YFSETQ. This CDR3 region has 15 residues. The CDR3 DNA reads TGCGCCAGCAGCTTCGGGACAGGGGGAGGCGATGAGCAGTTCTTC. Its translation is CASSFGTGGGDEQFF. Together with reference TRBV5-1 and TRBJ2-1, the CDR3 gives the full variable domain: KAGVTQTPRYLIKTRGQQVTLSCSPISGHRSVSWYQQTPGQGLQFLFEYFSETQRNKGNFPGRFSGRQFSNSRSEMNVSTLELGDSALYLCASSFGTGGGDEQFFGPGTRLTVL.

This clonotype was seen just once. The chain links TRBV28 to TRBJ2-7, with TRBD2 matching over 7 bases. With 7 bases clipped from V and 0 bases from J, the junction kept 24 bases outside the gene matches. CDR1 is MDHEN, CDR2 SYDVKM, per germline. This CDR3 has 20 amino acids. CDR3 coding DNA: TGTGCCAGCAAATCGGAACCCCATAGGTTGCCTAGCGGATCCTCCTACGAGCAGTACTTC. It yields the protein CASKSEPHRLPSGSSYEQYF.

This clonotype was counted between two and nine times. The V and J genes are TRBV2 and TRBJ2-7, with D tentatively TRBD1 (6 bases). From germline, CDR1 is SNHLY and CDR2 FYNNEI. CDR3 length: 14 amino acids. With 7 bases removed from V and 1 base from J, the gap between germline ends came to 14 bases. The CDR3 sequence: CASILQGPSYEQYF. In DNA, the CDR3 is TGTGCCAGCATTCTACAGGGCCCGTCCTACGAGCAGTACTTC.

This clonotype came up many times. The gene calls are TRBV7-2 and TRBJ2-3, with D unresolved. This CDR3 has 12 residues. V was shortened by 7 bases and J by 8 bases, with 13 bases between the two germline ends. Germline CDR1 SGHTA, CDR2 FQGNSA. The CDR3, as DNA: TGTGCCAGCACCTCACCTGGTGGTACGCAGTATTTT. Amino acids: CASTSPGGTQYF.

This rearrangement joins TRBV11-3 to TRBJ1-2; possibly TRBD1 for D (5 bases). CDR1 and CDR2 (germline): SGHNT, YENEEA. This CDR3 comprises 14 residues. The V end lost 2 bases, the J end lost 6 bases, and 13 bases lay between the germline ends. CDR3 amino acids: CASSLRELGDGYTF. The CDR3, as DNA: TGTGCCAGCAGCTTAAGGGAGCTGGGGGATGGCTACACCTTC.

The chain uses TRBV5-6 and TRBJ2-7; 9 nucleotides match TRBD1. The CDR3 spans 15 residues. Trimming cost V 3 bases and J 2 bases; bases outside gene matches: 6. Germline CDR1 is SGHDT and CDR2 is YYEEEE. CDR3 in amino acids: CASSSDGTGTYEQYV. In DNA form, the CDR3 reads TGTGCCAGCAGCTCCGACGGGACAGGGACCTACGAGCAGTACGTC.

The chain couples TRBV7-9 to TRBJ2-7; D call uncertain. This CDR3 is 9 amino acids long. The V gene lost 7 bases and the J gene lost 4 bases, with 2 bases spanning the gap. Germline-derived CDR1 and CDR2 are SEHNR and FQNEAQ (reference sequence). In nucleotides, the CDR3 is TGTGCCAGCATTTACGAGCAGTACGTC. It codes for CASIYEQYV.

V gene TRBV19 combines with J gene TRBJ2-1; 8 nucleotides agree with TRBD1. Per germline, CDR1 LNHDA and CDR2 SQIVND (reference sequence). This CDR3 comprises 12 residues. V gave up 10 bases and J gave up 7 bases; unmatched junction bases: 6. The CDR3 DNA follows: TGTGCCACCCAGACAGGGGTGAATGAGCAGTTCTTC. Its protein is CATQTGVNEQFF.

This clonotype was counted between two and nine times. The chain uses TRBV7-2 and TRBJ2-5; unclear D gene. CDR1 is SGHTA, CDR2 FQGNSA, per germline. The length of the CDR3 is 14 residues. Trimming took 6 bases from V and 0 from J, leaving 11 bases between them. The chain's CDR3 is CASRALVYQETQYF. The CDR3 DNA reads TGTGCCAGCAGAGCTTTAGTCTACCAAGAGACCCAGTACTTC.

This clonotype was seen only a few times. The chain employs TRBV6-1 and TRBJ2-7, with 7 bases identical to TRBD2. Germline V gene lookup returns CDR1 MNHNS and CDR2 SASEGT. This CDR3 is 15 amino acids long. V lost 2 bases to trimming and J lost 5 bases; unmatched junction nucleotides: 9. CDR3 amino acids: CASSESGGRFHEQYV. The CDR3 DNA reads TGTGCCAGCAGTGAATCGGGGGGACGGTTCCACGAGCAGTACGTC.

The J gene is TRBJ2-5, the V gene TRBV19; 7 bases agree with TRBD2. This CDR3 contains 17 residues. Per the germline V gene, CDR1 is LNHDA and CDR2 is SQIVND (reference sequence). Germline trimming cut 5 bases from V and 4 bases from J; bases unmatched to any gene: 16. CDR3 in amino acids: CASSPGVAGPGGETQYF. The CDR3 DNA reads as TGTGCCAGTAGTCCTGGGGTAGCGGGCCCCGGAGGAGAGACCCAGTACTTC.

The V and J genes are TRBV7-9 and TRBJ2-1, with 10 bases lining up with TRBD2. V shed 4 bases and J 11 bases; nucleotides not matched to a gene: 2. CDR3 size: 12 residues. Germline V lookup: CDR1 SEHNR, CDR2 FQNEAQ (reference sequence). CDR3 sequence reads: CASSWTSGQQFF. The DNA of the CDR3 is TGTGCCAGCAGCTGGACTAGCGGACAGCAGTTCTTC.

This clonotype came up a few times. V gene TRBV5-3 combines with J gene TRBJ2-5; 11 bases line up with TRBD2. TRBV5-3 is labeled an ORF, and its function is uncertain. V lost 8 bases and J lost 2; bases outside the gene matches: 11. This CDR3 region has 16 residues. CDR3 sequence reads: CASSARLAGHQETQYF. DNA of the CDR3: TGTGCCAGCAGCGCGCGACTAGCGGGGCATCAAGAGACCCAGTACTTC.

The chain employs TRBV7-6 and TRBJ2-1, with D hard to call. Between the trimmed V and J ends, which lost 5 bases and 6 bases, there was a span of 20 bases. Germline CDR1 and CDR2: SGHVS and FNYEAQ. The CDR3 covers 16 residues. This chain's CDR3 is CASSGGRLLRTNEQFF. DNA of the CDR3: TGTGCCAGCAGCGGTGGCCGGCTCCTGAGAACCAATGAGCAGTTCTTC.

The CDR3 sequence: CASSDQAFNYGYTF. The CDR3 DNA is TGCGCCAGCAGTGACCAGGCCTTTAACTATGGCTACACCTTC. The chain combines TRBV10-2 with TRBJ1-2, with D hard to call. The germline V gene encodes CDR1 WSHSY and CDR2 SAAADI. Trimming left V 3 bases short and J 1 base short, with 9 bases between. This CDR3 spans 14 amino acids.

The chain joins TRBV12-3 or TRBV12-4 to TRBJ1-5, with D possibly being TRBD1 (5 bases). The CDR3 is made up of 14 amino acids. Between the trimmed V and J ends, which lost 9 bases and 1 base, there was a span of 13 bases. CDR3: CASRGRGSNQPQHF. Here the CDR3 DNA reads TGTGCCAGTCGCGGCCGGGGGAGCAATCAGCCCCAGCATTTT.

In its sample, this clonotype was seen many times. In nucleotides, the CDR3 is TGCAGTGCTAGAGATTTAGGGTCCTCCTCCTACGAGCAGTACTTC. Amino acid sequence: CSARDLGSSSYEQYF. V usage is TRBV20-1 and J usage is TRBJ2-7; D is uncertain. CDR3 length equals 15 residues. CDR1 and CDR2 (germline): DFQATT, SNEGSKA (reference sequence). V was clipped by 0 bases and J by 0 bases, with 12 bases between them.

The CDR3 region has the DNA TGTGCCAGCAGCTTATTGTGGGACAGTTACAATCAGCCCCAGCATTTT. Amino acids: CASSLLWDSYNQPQHF. The chain employs TRBV7-8 and TRBJ1-5; 7 bases are a match to TRBD1. This CDR3 is built from 16 residues. Trimming removed 2 bases from V and 3 bases from J; junction bases left unmatched: 7. The V gene's germline CDR1 is SGHVS and CDR2 FQNEAQ.

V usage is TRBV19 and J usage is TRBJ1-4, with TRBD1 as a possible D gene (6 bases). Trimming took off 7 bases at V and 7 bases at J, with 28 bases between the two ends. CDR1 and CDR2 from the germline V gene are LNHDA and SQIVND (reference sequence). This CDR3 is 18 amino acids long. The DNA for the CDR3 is TGTGCCAGTACCCGAAAACCTCCGGGACAAGAGAGACCTGAAAAACTGTTTTTT. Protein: CASTRKPPGQERPEKLFF.

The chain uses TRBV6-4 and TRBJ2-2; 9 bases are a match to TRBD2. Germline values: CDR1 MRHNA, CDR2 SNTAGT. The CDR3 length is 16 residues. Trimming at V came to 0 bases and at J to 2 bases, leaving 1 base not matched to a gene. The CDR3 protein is CASSDSLAGNTGELFF. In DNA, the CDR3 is TGTGCCAGCAGTGACTCACTAGCGGGTAACACCGGGGAGCTGTTTTTT.

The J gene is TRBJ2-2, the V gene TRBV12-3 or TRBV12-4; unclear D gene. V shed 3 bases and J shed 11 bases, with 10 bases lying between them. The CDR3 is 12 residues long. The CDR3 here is CASSFSQRELFF. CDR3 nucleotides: TGTGCCAGCAGTTTTTCGCAACGTGAGCTGTTTTTT.

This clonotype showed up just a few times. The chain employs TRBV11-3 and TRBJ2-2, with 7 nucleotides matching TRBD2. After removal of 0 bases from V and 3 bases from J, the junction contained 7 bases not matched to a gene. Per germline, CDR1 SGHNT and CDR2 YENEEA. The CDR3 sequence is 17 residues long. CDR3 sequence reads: CASSLDGNGGYTGELFF. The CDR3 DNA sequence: TGTGCCAGCAGCTTAGACGGAAACGGGGGGTACACCGGGGAGCTGTTTTTT.

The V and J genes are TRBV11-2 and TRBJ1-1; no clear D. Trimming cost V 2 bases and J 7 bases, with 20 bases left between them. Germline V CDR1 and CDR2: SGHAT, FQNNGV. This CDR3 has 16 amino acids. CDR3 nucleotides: TGTGCCAGCAGCTTAACCAATTGGGGTGGGGTAGGTGAAGCTTTCTTT. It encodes CASSLTNWGGVGEAFF.